What follows are 22 T cell receptor beta chains derived from one specimen sequenced in a study of brain metastases from non-small cell lung cancer. Only in-frame clones appear in the TCRdb table, and some are missing; sequencing was by immunoSEQ multiplex PCR. There are approximately 2,600 clones in the sample; 70% to 90% occur only once, and approximately 3.9% lies in the top ten. Input material: primary lung tumor tissue. These receptors all stem from a donor aged 40 or older with non-small cell lung cancer.

The rearrangement links TRBV5-1 to TRBJ2-7; D uncertain. This CDR3 has 12 residues. V lost 0 bases, J lost 5 bases, and 6 bases lay in between. In germline, CDR1 is SGHRS, CDR2 YFSETQ. CDR3 nucleotide sequence: TGCGCCAGCAGCTTGGAAGGGAACGAGCAGTACTTC. As protein: CASSLEGNEQYF.

The J gene is TRBJ2-2, the V gene TRBV27; D is possibly TRBD1 or TRBD2 (5 bases each). V lost 2 bases and J lost 3, with 7 bases in between. Germline CDR1 and CDR2: MNHEY and SMNVEV (reference sequence). The CDR3 extends over 14 amino acids. The CDR3 loop is CASSLRGDTGELFF. In DNA form, the CDR3 reads TGTGCCAGCAGTTTACGAGGGGACACCGGGGAGCTGTTTTTT.

The rearrangement links TRBV28 to TRBJ1-6; D gene unclear. Trimming stripped 3 bases from V and 18 bases from J, with 6 bases between. Germline V gives CDR1 MDHEN, CDR2 SYDVKM. The CDR3 is made up of 9 amino acids. The CDR3 DNA sequence: TGTGCCAGCAGTTTGCCACACCACTTT. Encoded protein: CASSLPHHF.

V and J are TRBV2 and TRBJ1-2; no clear D gene. This CDR3 has 13 residues. The germline CDR1 and CDR2 sequences are SNHLY and FYNNEI. Trimming shortened V by 5 bases and J by 2 bases, and 9 bases separated the two germline ends. DNA for the CDR3: TGTGCCAGCAGTTCCGACGCGAACTATGGCTACACCTTC. Translating gives CASSSDANYGYTF.

With respect to this clone: The junction differs from germline at one of its ends, possibly a read error. The chain has TRBV7-9 and TRBJ2-1, with a possible D match to TRBD2 (5 bases). This CDR3 has 14 residues. Germline CDR1 and CDR2: SEHNR and FQNEAQ (reference sequence). CDR3 protein: CTSSLAPRRDEQFF. CDR3 DNA: TGTACCAGCAGCTTAGCTCCACGGCGGGATGAGCAGTTCTTC.

V gene TRBV4-1 combines with J gene TRBJ2-7, with TRBD2 matching over 7 bases. Germline V CDR1 and CDR2: MGHRA, YSYEKL. V trimming: 5 bases; J trimming: 4 bases; junction bases outside the gene matches: 2. CDR3 length: 12 residues. CDR3 in DNA: TGCGCCAGCAGCTCCGGGGGGTACGAGCAGTACTTC. Protein product: CASSSGGYEQYF.

This rearrangement joins TRBV18 to TRBJ1-2; no clear D gene. There are 12 residues in the CDR3. Per the germline V gene, CDR1 is KGHSH and CDR2 is LQKENI. V dropped 6 bases and J dropped 4 bases, with 9 bases sitting between them. The CDR3: CASSTSGYGYTF. Written as DNA, the CDR3 is TGTGCCAGCTCCACCAGTGGCTATGGCTACACCTTC.

This clone has just one count. V gene TRBV19 combines with J gene TRBJ2-5, with D perhaps matching TRBD2 (5 bases). The CDR3 has 15 residues. Trimming shortened V by 2 bases and J by 4 bases, and 14 bases separated the two germline ends. Per the germline V gene, CDR1 is LNHDA and CDR2 is SQIVND (reference sequence). The CDR3 coding sequence is TGTGCCAGTAGTATAAACGCGGGCCGGGCAGAGACCCAGTACTTC. Its translation is CASSINAGRAETQYF. The whole variable domain, remainder taken from reference TRBV19 and TRBJ2-5, is DGGITQSPKYLFRKEGQNVTLSCEQNLNHDAMYWYRQDPGQGLRLIYYSQIVNDFQKGDIAEGYSVSREKKESFPLTVTSAQKNPTAFYLCASSINAGRAETQYFGPGTRLLVL.

The chain recombines TRBV3-1 (or the pseudogene TRBV3-2) with TRBJ2-2; D possibly corresponds to TRBD2 (5 bases). Germline assignment: CDR1 LGHDT and CDR2 YNNKEL (reference sequence). Trimming shortened V by 3 bases and J by 7 bases, and 18 bases separated the two germline ends. The CDR3 runs 16 residues. The CDR3 loop is CASSHGLRVVGGELFF. For the CDR3, the DNA is TGTGCCAGCAGCCACGGACTTAGAGTAGTCGGCGGGGAGCTGTTTTTT.

J is TRBJ2-3 and V is TRBV5-4; 10 positions match TRBD1. J gave up 0 bases and V 4 bases, and 5 bases lay outside the gene matches. Germline V gives CDR1 SGHNT, CDR2 YYREEE (reference sequence). The CDR3 has 16 amino acids. The CDR3 nucleotides are TGTGCCAGCAGCGCCCGGGACAGGGGTAGCACAGATACGCAGTATTTT. As protein: CASSARDRGSTDTQYF.

The V gene is TRBV5-1, the J gene TRBJ2-1; D gene unclear. Per germline, CDR1 SGHRS and CDR2 YFSETQ. The length of the CDR3 is 13 residues. V was clipped by 4 bases and J by 4 bases, with 9 bases between them. The CDR3, as DNA: TGCGCCAGCAGCCGAGACTCATACAATGAGCAGTTCTTC. Amino acid sequence: CASSRDSYNEQFF.

This clone was found a few times. The chain recombines TRBV25-1 with TRBJ2-5; a possible D gene is TRBD2 (6 bases). CDR3 length: 13 residues. Germline values: CDR1 MGHDK, CDR2 SYGVNS. The ends were cut back, 4 bases at V and 12 bases at J, with 18 bases in the middle. The DNA for the CDR3 is TGTGCCAGCAGTGCGGCCAGTGGGACTGGGGAGTACTTC. Amino acids: CASSAASGTGEYF.

The rearrangement links TRBV28 to TRBJ1-2; D unresolved. The V end lost 7 bases, the J end lost 4 bases, and 19 bases lay between the germline ends. Germline loops: CDR1 MDHEN, CDR2 SYDVKM. The CDR3 runs 15 residues. The CDR3 protein is CASTLNVFLAYGYTF. The DNA for the CDR3 is TGTGCCAGCACCCTAAACGTGTTCCTAGCCTATGGCTACACCTTC.

As to this clone: An end of the junction differs from the germline gene, which may be a read error. Other DNA sequences within the sample encode an identical CDR3. The rearrangement links TRBV24-1 to TRBJ2-5; 8 bases agree with TRBD1. Germline V gene lookup returns CDR1 KGHDR and CDR2 SFDVKD. The CDR3 extends over 14 amino acids. CDR3 DNA: TGTGCCACCAGTGCCAGGGGGCTGGGGGAGACCCAATACTTC. Residues: CATSARGLGETQYF.

The chain uses TRBV7-6 and TRBJ2-5, with TRBD2 matching over 15 bases. From germline, CDR1 is SGHVS and CDR2 FNYEAQ. The ends lost 6 bases at V and 5 bases at J; junction bases unmatched: 13. This CDR3 spans 18 amino acids. The DNA for the CDR3 is TGTGCCAGCAGGCGGACTAGCGGGAGGGGAGGAAAGTGGGAGACCCAGTACTTC. Its translation is CASRRTSGRGGKWETQYF.

V usage is TRBV9 and J usage is TRBJ1-1, with a possible D match to TRBD1 (5 bases). V lost 8 bases to trimming and J lost 1 base, with 15 bases between them. In germline, CDR1 is SGDLS, CDR2 YYNGEE. The CDR3 runs 14 residues. As DNA, the CDR3 is TGTGCCAGTCAACGTTTGGGGGAGAACACTGAAGCTTTCTTT. This gives the protein CASQRLGENTEAFF.

This clone was seen only a few times. This sample also contains other DNA sequences that code for the same CDR3. The chain recombines TRBV5-1 with TRBJ2-2; D is possibly TRBD1 (5 bases). Germline V gene lookup returns CDR1 SGHRS and CDR2 YFSETQ. This CDR3 has 16 residues. V lost 2 bases, J lost 6 bases, and 17 bases lay in between. The DNA of the CDR3 is TGCGCCAGCAGCTTCCAGGGCCCACCACGGGCCGGGGAGCTGTTTTTT. It is translated as CASSFQGPPRAGELFF.

J is TRBJ2-7 and V is TRBV9; perhaps TRBD2 as D (5 bases). Per germline, CDR1 SGDLS and CDR2 YYNGEE. V gave up 2 bases and J gave up 3 bases, with 15 bases separating them. This CDR3 is built from 15 residues. The CDR3 protein is CASSVFPELDYEQYF. The CDR3 DNA is TGTGCCAGCAGCGTGTTTCCGGAACTAGACTACGAGCAGTACTTC.

The rearrangement links TRBV4-1 to TRBJ1-1; possibly TRBD1 for D (6 bases). This CDR3 has 16 residues. Per germline, CDR1 MGHRA and CDR2 YSYEKL. Trimming removed 4 bases from V and 1 base from J, with 16 bases in between. This CDR3 is CASSRLFGQSNTEAFF. In DNA, the CDR3 is TGCGCCAGCAGCCGATTATTCGGACAGTCGAACACTGAAGCTTTCTTT.

The gene calls are TRBV7-9 and TRBJ1-2; TRBD1 agrees at 12 bases. With 5 bases clipped from V and 8 bases from J, the junction kept 9 bases outside the gene matches. CDR1 is SEHNR and CDR2 is FQNEAQ in the germline V gene (reference sequence). This CDR3 is built from 15 residues. The CDR3 bases are TGTGCCAGCAGCCTCCCGGGACAGGGGGCGAGAGGCTACACCTTC. This sequence encodes CASSLPGQGARGYTF.

This chain joins TRBV7-8 and TRBJ2-1; D might be TRBD2 (7 bases). The V end was cut by 3 bases, the J end by 9 bases, with 18 bases between. CDR3 length: 15 amino acids. The germline V gene has CDR1 SGHVS and CDR2 FQNEAQ. The CDR3 loop is CASSFSGIGGGEQFF. CDR3 sequence (DNA): TGTGCCAGCAGCTTCAGCGGGATCGGAGGGGGTGAGCAGTTCTTC.

This sequence joins TRBV27 and TRBJ1-6; tentative D call: TRBD1 (5 bases). CDR1 is MNHEY and CDR2 is SMNVEV in the germline V gene (reference sequence). Trimming removed 6 bases from V and 7 bases from J, with 10 bases in between. The CDR3 runs 13 residues. The CDR3 DNA is TGTGCCAGCAGCTCAGGGTCGAATTCACCCCTCCACTTT. Translation gives CASSSGSNSPLHF.